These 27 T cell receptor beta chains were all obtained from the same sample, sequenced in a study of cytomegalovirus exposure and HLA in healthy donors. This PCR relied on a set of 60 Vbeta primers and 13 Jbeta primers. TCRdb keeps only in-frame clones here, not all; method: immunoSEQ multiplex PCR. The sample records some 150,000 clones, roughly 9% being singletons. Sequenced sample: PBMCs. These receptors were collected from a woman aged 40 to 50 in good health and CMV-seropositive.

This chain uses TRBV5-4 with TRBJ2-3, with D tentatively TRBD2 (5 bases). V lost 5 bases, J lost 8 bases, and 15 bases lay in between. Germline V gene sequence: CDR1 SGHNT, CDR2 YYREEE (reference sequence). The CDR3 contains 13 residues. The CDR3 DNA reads TGTGCCAGCAGGCCCGACTATCTGGCTACGCAGTATTTT. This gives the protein CASRPDYLATQYF.

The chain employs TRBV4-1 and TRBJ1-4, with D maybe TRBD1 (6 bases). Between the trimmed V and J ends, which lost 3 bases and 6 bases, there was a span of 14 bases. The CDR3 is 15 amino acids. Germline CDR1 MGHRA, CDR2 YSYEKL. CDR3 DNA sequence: TGCGCCAGCAGCCAGCGTACAGGGATGGATGAAAAACTGTTTTTT. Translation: CASSQRTGMDEKLFF.

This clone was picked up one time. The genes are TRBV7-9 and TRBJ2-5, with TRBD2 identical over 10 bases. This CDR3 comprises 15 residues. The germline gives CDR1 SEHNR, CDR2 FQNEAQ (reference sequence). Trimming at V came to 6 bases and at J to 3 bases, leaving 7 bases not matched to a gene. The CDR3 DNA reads TGTGCCAGCAGTCCTTCACTAGCGGGAAAAGAGACCCAGTACTTC. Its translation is CASSPSLAGKETQYF.

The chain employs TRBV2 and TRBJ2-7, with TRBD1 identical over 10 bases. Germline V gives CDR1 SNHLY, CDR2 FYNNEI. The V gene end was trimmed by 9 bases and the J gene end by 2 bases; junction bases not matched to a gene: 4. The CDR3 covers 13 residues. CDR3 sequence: CASGQGGTYEQYF. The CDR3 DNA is TGTGCCAGTGGACAGGGGGGAACCTACGAGCAGTACTTC.

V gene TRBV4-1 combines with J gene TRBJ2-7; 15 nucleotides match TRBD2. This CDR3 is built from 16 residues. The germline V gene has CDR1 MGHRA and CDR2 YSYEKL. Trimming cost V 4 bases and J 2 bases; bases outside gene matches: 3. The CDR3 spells CASSRGLAGGTYEQYF. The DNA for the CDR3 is TGCGCCAGCAGCCGCGGACTAGCGGGGGGGACCTACGAGCAGTACTTC.

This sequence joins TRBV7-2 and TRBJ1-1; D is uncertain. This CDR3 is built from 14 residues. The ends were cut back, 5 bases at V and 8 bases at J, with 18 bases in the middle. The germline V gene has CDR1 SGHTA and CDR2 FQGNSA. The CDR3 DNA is TGTGCCAGCAGCCCAGCGCGGGGTTCTACCGAAGCTTTCTTT. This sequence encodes CASSPARGSTEAFF.

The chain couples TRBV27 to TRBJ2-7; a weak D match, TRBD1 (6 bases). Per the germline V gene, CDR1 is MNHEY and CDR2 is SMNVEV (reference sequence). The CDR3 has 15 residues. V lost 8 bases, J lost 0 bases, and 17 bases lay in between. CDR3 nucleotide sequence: TGTGCCAGCGGGACACAGGGTATTCGCTCCTACGAGCAGTACTTC. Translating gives CASGTQGIRSYEQYF.

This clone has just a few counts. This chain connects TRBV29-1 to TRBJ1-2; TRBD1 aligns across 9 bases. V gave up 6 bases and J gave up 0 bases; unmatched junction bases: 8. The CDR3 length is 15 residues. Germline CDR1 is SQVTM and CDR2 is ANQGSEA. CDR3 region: CSVLGDRAPNYGYTF. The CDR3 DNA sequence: TGCAGCGTCTTGGGGGACAGGGCCCCTAACTATGGCTACACCTTC. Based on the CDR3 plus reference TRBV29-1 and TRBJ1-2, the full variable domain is SAVISQKPSRDICQRGTSLTIQCQVDSQVTMMFWYRQQPGQSLTLIATANQGSEATYESGFVIDKFPISRPNLTFSTLTVSNMSPEDSSIYLCSVLGDRAPNYGYTFGSGTRLTVV.

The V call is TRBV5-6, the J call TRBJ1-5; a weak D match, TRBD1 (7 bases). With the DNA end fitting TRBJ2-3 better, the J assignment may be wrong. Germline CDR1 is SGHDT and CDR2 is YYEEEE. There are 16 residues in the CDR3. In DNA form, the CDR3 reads TGTGCCAGCAGCTTGGGTGCAGGGGGAGGCAATCAGCCCCAGTATTTT. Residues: CASSLGAGGGNQPQYF.

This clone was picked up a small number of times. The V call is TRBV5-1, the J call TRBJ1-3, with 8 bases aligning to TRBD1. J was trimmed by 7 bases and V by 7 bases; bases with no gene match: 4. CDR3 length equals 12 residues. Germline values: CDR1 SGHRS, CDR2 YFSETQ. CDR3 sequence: CASGQGDNTIYF. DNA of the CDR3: TGCGCCAGCGGACAGGGTGACAACACCATATATTTT.

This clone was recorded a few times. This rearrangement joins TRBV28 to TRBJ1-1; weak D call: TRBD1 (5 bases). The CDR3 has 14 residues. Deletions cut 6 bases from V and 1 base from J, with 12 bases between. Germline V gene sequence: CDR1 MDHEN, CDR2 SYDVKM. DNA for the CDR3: TGTGCCAGCAGGCCACAGGTTACGAACACTGAAGCTTTCTTT. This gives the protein CASRPQVTNTEAFF.

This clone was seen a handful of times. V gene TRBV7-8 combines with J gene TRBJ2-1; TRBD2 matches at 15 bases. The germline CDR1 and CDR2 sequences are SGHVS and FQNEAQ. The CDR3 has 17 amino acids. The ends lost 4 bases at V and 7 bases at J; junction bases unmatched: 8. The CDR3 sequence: CASSSRTSGGAGNEQFF. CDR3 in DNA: TGTGCCAGCAGCTCTAGGACTAGCGGGGGGGCCGGGAATGAGCAGTTCTTC. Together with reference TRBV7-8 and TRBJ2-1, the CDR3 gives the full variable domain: GAGVSQSPRYKVAKRGQDVALRCDPISGHVSLFWYQQALGQGPEFLTYFQNEAQLDKSGLPSDRFFAERPEGSVSTLKIQRTQQEDSAVYLCASSSRTSGGAGNEQFFGPGTRLTVL.

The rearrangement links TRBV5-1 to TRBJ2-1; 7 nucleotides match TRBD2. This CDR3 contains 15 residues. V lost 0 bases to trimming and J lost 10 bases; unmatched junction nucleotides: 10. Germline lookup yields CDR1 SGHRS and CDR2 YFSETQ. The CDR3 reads CASSLGTSPAWEQFF. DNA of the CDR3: TGCGCCAGCAGCTTGGGGACTAGTCCGGCGTGGGAGCAGTTCTTC.

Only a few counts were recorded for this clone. CDR3 in DNA: TGCGCCAGCAGGACCTCTGTTCAGGGCGATCTCTACACCTTC. This codes for CASRTSVQGDLYTF. This chain uses TRBV5-1 with TRBJ1-2; D is perhaps TRBD1 (5 bases). CDR3 size: 14 residues. Germline lookup yields CDR1 SGHRS and CDR2 YFSETQ. Trimming left V 5 bases short and J 10 bases short, with 21 bases between.

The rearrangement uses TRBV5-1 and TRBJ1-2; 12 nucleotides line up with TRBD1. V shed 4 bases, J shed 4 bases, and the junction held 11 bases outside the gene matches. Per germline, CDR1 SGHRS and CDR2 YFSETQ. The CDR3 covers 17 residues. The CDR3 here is CASSPGQGAGRVYGYTF. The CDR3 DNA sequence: TGCGCCAGCAGCCCGGGACAGGGGGCAGGGCGTGTCTATGGCTACACCTTC.

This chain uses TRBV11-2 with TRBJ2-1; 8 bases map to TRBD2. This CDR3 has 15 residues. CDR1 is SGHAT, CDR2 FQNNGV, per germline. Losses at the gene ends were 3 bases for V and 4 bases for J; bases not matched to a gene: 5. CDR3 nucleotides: TGTGCCAGCAGCTTCAACGGGGGGGTTTACAATGAGCAGTTCTTC. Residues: CASSFNGGVYNEQFF.

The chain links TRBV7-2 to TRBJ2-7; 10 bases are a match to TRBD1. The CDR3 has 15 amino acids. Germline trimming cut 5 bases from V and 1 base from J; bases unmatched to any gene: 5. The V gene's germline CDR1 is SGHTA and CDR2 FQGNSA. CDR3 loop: CASSRDRGHSYEQYF. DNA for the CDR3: TGTGCCAGCAGCAGGGACAGGGGCCATTCCTACGAGCAGTACTTC.

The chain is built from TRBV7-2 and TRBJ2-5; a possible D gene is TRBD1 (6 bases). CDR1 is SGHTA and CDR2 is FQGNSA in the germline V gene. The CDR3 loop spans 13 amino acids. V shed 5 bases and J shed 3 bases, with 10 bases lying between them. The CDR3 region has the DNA TGTGCCAGCAGCCGGGACATAAAAGAGACCCAGTACTTC. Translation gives CASSRDIKETQYF. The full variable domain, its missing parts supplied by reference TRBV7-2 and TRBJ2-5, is GAGVSQSPSNKVTEKGKDVELRCDPISGHTALYWYRQSLGQGLEFLIYFQGNSAPDKSGLPSDRFSAERTGGSVSTLTIQRTQQEDSAVYLCASSRDIKETQYFGPGTRLLVL.

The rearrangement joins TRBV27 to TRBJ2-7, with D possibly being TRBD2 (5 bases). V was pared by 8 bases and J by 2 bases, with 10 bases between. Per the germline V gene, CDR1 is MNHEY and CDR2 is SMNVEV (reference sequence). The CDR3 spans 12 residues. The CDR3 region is CASGLAPYEQYF. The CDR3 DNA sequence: TGTGCCAGCGGCCTAGCTCCCTACGAGCAGTACTTC.

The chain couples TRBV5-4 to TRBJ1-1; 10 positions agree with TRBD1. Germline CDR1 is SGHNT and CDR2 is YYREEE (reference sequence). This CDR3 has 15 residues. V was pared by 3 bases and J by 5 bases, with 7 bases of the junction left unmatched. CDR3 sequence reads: CASSSGQGLTTEAFF. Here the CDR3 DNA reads TGTGCCAGCAGCTCGGGACAGGGGTTGACTACTGAAGCTTTCTTT. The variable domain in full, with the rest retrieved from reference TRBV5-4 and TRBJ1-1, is ETGVTQSPTHLIKTRGQQVTLRCSSQSGHNTVSWYQQALGQGPQFIFQYYREEENGRGNFPPRFSGLQFPNYSSELNVNALELDDSALYLCASSSGQGLTTEAFFGQGTRLTVV.

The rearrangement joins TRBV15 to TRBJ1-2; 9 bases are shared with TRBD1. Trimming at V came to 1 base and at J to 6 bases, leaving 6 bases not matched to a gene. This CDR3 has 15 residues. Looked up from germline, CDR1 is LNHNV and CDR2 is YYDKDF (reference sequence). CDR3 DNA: TGTGCCACCAGCAGAGTGGTAGGGACAGGGAATGGCTACACCTTC. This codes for CATSRVVGTGNGYTF. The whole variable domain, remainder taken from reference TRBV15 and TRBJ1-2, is DAMVIQNPRYQVTQFGKPVTLSCSQTLNHNVMYWYQQKSSQAPKLLFHYYDKDFNNEADTPDNFQSRRPNTSFCFLDIRSPGLGDTAMYLCATSRVVGTGNGYTFGSGTRLTVV.

The CDR3 region has the DNA TGTGCCGCGGGACAGGGGGGACCCGGGGGTGGCTACACCTTC. Translating it yields CAAGQGGPGGGYTF. V usage is TRBV12-5 and J usage is TRBJ1-2; 11 nucleotides match TRBD1. The CDR3 sequence is 14 residues long. Germline CDR1 is LGHNT and CDR2 is FRNRAP. The whole variable domain, remainder taken from reference TRBV12-5 and TRBJ1-2, is DARVTQTPRHKVTEMGQEVTMRCQPILGHNTVFWYRQTMMQGLELLAYFRNRAPLDDSGMPKDRFSAEMPDATLATLKIQPSEPRDSAVYFCAAGQGGPGGGYTFGSGTRLTVV.

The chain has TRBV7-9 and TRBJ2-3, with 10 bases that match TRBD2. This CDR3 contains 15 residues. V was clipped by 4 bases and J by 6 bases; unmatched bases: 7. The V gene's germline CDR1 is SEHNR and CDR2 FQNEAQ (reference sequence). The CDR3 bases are TGTGCCAGCAGCTCTAGCGGGGGCGGGCAGGATACGCAGTATTTT. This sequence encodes CASSSSGGGQDTQYF.

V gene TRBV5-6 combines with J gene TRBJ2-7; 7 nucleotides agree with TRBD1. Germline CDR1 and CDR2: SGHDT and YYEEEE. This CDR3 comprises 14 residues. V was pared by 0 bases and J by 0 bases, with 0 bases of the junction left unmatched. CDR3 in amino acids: CASSLGQGSYEQYF. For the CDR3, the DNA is TGTGCCAGCAGCTTGGGACAGGGCTCCTACGAGCAGTACTTC.

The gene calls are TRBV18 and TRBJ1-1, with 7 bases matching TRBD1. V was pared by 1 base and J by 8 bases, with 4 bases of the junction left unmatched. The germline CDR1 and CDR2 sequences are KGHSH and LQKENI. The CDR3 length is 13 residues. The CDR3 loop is CASSPLWTGEAFF. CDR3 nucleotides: TGTGCCAGCTCACCACTTTGGACAGGAGAAGCTTTCTTT.

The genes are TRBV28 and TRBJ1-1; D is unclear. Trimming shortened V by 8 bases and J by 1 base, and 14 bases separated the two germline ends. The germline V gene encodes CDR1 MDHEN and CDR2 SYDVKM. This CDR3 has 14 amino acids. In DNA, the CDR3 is TGTGCCAGCCCTCCCCCCGGAGCGAACACTGAAGCTTTCTTT. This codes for CASPPPGANTEAFF. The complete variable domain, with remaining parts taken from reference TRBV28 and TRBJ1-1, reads DVKVTQSSRYLVKRTGEKVFLECVQDMDHENMFWYRQDPGLGLRLIYFSYDVKMKEKGDIPEGYSVSREKKERFSLILESASTNQTSMYLCASPPPGANTEAFFGQGTRLTVV.

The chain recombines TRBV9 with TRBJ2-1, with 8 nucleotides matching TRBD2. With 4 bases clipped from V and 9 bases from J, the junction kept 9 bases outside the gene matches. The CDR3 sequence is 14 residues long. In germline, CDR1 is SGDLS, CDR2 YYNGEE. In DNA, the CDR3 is TGTGCCAGCAGCCCAGAGGGGACTAGGCGTGAGCAGTTCTTC. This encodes CASSPEGTRREQFF.